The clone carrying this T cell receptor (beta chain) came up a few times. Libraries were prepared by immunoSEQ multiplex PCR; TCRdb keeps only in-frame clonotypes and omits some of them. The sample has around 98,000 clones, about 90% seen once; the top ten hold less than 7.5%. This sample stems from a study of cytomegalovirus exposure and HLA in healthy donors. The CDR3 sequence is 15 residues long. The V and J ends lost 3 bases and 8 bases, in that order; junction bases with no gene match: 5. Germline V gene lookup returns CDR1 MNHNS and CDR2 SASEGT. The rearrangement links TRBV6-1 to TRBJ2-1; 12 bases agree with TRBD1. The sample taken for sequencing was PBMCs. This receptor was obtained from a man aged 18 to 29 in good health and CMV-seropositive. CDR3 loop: CASSDGTGGFDEQFF. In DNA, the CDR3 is TGTGCCAGCAGTGACGGGACAGGGGGCTTCGATGAGCAGTTCTTC.